These T cell receptor beta chains were read from a single sample in a study of CD4 T cell repertoires in COVID-19. Sequenced by immunoSEQ multiplex PCR; TCRdb stores in-frame clones only, minus some. The sample has under 30,000 clones, over 90% seen once. Material: circulating follicular helper CD4+ T cells (cTfh) from blood, obtained before the COVID-19 pandemic. The receptors come from a human donor who had COVID-19. Both conserved end residues are part of each CDR3. Fields, in order: D gene, J gene, clone size, V gene, CDR3 protein, CDR3 DNA. The D gene is left open where the match is weak. Clone size, where shown, is once, few, many, or a class for clones that have expanded.

- TRBJ2-5 - TRBV19 CASSLGLAQETQYF TGTGCCAGTAGTCTCGGCCTAGCGCAAGAGACCCAGTACTTC
TRBD2 TRBJ2-1 - TRBV6-1 CASNRDSGGSEQFF TGTGCCAGCAACCGGGACAGCGGGGGGAGTGAGCAGTTCTTC
TRBD1 TRBJ1-3 - TRBV5-1 CASSLDQGGSGNTIYF TGCGCCAGCAGCTTGGATCAGGGGGGCTCTGGAAACACCATATATTTT
- TRBJ2-5 - TRBV5-1 CASSFGREETQYF TGCGCCAGCAGCTTCGGCAGGGAAGAGACCCAGTACTTC
- TRBJ2-3 - TRBV4-1 CASSQETRRTDTQYF TGCGCCAGCAGCCAAGAGACTAGAAGGACAGATACGCAGTATTTT
TRBD1 TRBJ1-5 - TRBV19 CASRQGVRSNQPQHF TGTGCCAGTAGACAGGGGGTTCGGAGCAATCAGCCCCAGCATTTT
- TRBJ1-1 - TRBV6-5 CASSYQGKAFF TGTGCCAGCAGTTACCAGGGAAAAGCTTTCTTT
- TRBJ1-5 once TRBV5-1 CASSPDGQGNQPQHF TGCGCCAGCAGCCCGGACGGGCAGGGAAATCAGCCCCAGCATTTT
- TRBJ1-2 - TRBV19 CASTFSENYGYTF TGTGCCAGTACCTTCAGCGAGAACTATGGCTACACCTTC
- TRBJ2-2 - TRBV9 CASSASGANTGELFF TGTGCCAGCAGTGCCAGCGGAGCAAACACCGGGGAGCTGTTTTTT
- TRBJ2-1 - TRBV11-3 CASSTTGFEQFF TGTGCCAGCAGTACTACAGGATTTGAGCAGTTCTTC
- TRBJ2-7 - TRBV15 CATSRGDGSSYEQYF TGTGCCACCAGCAGAGGCGACGGGAGCTCCTACGAGCAGTACTTC
- TRBJ2-3 - TRBV29-1 CSVEQTDTQYF TGCAGCGTTGAACAGACAGATACGCAGTATTTT
TRBD2 TRBJ2-5 - TRBV7-2 CASSLEPGLAGRGTQYF TGTGCCAGCAGCTTAGAGCCGGGACTAGCGGGGAGGGGGACCCAGTACTTC
TRBD2 TRBJ2-1 - TRBV10-3 CAISEPPLTSGRARGSYNEQFF TGTGCCATCAGTGAGCCTCCCTTAACTAGCGGGAGGGCCCGGGGCTCCTACAATGAGCAGTTCTTC
- TRBJ2-7 - TRBV7-2 CASSLQGTLDYEQYF TGTGCCAGCAGCCTACAAGGGACACTCGACTACGAGCAGTACTTC
- TRBJ1-2 - TRBV7-9 CASSLDSPAGYGYTF TGTGCCAGCAGCCTAGACAGTCCGGCGGGCTATGGCTACACCTTC
TRBD1 TRBJ1-6 once TRBV18 CASSPTGDNSPLHF TGTGCCAGCTCACCTACAGGGGATAATTCACCCCTCCACTTT
- TRBJ1-4 - TRBV15 CATNTGRTNEKLFF TGTGCCACCAACACAGGGAGAACTAATGAAAAACTGTTTTTT
TRBD1 TRBJ1-2 - TRBV10-3 CAIRGLQGDGYTF TGTGCCATCAGGGGTCTACAGGGGGATGGCTACACCTTC
TRBD1 TRBJ2-4 - TRBV7-8 CASSFAPDRAYYF TGTGCCAGCAGCTTTGCCCCGGACAGGGCATATTACTTC
- TRBJ1-1 - TRBV5-1 CASSLGGVKGTEAFF TGCGCCAGCAGCTTGGGGGGAGTCAAAGGCACTGAAGCTTTCTTT
- TRBJ2-1 once TRBV7-9 CASSLARGGNNEQFF TGTGCCAGCAGCTTGGCACGGGGCGGGAACAATGAGCAGTTCTTC
- TRBJ2-7 - TRBV6-1 CASTKRGHEQYF TGTGCCAGCACCAAAAGGGGCCACGAGCAGTACTTC
TRBD1 TRBJ2-7 - TRBV5-1 CASSLDGTDYEQYF TGCGCCAGCAGCCTGGACGGGACAGACTACGAGCAGTACTTC
TRBD1 TRBJ2-7 - TRBV28 CASRPTGQGIYEQYF TGTGCCAGCAGGCCGACGGGACAGGGGATATACGAGCAGTACTTC
- TRBJ2-5 - TRBV5-6 CASSLESGVETQYF TGTGCCAGCAGCCTGGAATCAGGGGTAGAGACCCAGTACTTC
- TRBJ1-5 - TRBV9 CASSQTSKFNQPQHF TGTGCCAGCAGTCAAACCTCTAAGTTCAATCAGCCCCAGCATTTT
- TRBJ1-1 - TRBV15 CATSRGGRENTEAFF TGTGCCACCAGCAGAGGGGGCAGGGAGAACACTGAAGCTTTCTTT
- TRBJ1-1 - TRBV6-5 CASSGVGTEAFF TGTGCCAGCAGTGGAGTGGGCACTGAAGCTTTCTTT
TRBD1 TRBJ1-2 - TRBV7-7 CASSGKGQGVIYGYTF TGTGCCAGCAGCGGCAAGGGACAGGGGGTGATCTATGGCTACACCTTC
TRBD1 TRBJ1-2 - TRBV28 CASSVKTGGPGDYTF TGTGCCAGCAGTGTTAAGACAGGGGGTCCAGGTGACTACACCTTC
- TRBJ2-5 - TRBV6-5 CASSYSLRGQETQYF TGTGCCAGCAGTTACTCCCTAAGGGGACAAGAGACCCAGTACTTC
TRBD1 TRBJ2-5 - TRBV2 CASSQLKTGGGRETQYF TGTGCCAGCAGTCAACTCAAAACAGGGGGCGGTCGAGAGACCCAGTACTTC
- TRBJ1-2 - TRBV30 CAWSAPPGGYTF TGTGCCTGGAGCGCACCCCCCGGGGGCTACACCTTC
TRBD2 TRBJ2-2 - TRBV5-1 CASSLVGLGGTGELFF TGCGCCAGCAGCTTGGTGGGACTAGGGGGGACCGGGGAGCTGTTTTTT
- TRBJ2-3 once TRBV28 CASSSRQSPSTDTQYF TGTGCCAGCAGTTCGAGACAGTCCCCTAGCACAGATACGCAGTATTTT
- TRBJ1-5 - TRBV10-3 CAILQTVSNQPQHF TGTGCCATCCTTCAGACAGTTAGCAATCAGCCCCAGCATTTT
- TRBJ1-1 - TRBV27 CASSYLQGEAFF TGTGCCAGCAGTTACCTCCAGGGTGAAGCTTTCTTT
TRBD1 TRBJ2-3 - TRBV5-4 CASSRDRVGDTQYF TGTGCCAGCAGCCGGGACAGGGTTGGGGATACGCAGTATTTT
- TRBJ2-1 - TRBV6-1 CASSLTGNSYNEQFF TGTGCCAGCAGTTTAACAGGGAACTCCTACAATGAGCAGTTCTTC
- TRBJ2-5 - TRBV20-1 CSASQGETQYF TGCAGTGCTAGTCAGGGGGAGACCCAGTACTTC
- TRBJ1-2 - TRBV28 CASSDRIGYTF TGTGCCAGCAGCGACAGGATTGGCTACACCTTC
TRBD1 TRBJ1-1 - TRBV18 CASSEAGTGVNTEAFF TGTGCCAGCTCAGAGGCCGGGACAGGGGTGAACACTGAAGCTTTCTTT
TRBD2 TRBJ2-2 few TRBV10-3 CAISASGRTTTGELFF TGTGCCATCAGCGCTAGCGGGAGGACCACAACCGGGGAGCTGTTTTTT
TRBD1 TRBJ2-7 - TRBV7-2 CASSQQGGKTYEQYF TGTGCCAGCAGTCAACAGGGGGGTAAAACCTACGAGCAGTACTTC
- TRBJ1-2 - TRBV18 CASAGTADVGGYTF TGTGCCAGCGCAGGGACTGCAGACGTCGGTGGCTACACCTTC
TRBD1 TRBJ1-2 once TRBV18 CASSPSGRGQGSGGYTF TGTGCCAGCTCACCTTCTGGACGGGGACAGGGGTCGGGTGGCTACACCTTC
TRBD2 TRBJ2-3 - TRBV4-1 CASSHSGRDTDTQYF TGCGCCAGCAGCCATAGCGGGAGGGACACAGATACGCAGTATTTT
TRBD2 TRBJ2-7 - TRBV5-1 CASSLSREGRGYYEQYF TGCGCCAGCAGCTTGTCGAGGGAGGGCCGGGGATACTACGAGCAGTACTTC
TRBD2 TRBJ2-7 - TRBV7-2 CASSLNSGSQYEQYF TGTGCCAGCAGCCTTAATAGCGGGAGTCAGTACGAGCAGTACTTC
- TRBJ1-1 - TRBV7-2 CASSLAGAPEAFF TGTGCCAGCAGCTTAGCAGGGGCCCCTGAAGCTTTCTTT
TRBD1 TRBJ1-1 once TRBV5-1 CASSLEGGQGARIAFF TGCGCCAGCAGCTTGGAGGGGGGACAGGGGGCGCGTATCGCTTTCTTT
TRBD2 TRBJ2-1 - TRBV5-1 CASSPGGTTTYNEQFF TGCGCCAGCAGCCCGGGGGGGACTACTACTTACAATGAGCAGTTCTTC